One and the same sample provided the 16 T cell receptor beta chains below, sequenced in a study of cytomegalovirus exposure and HLA in healthy donors. Vbeta (60) and Jbeta (13) primers were used in the PCR. TCRdb's copy holds only in-frame clones and misses some; the assay was immunoSEQ multiplex PCR. The table shows under 120,000 clones, with 60% to 85% occurring only once. The sample taken for sequencing was PBMCs. The source of these receptors is a female donor in good health and CMV-seropositive.

Only a few counts were recorded for this clone. The rearrangement uses TRBV4-2 and TRBJ1-2, with unresolved D. Germline values: CDR1 LGHNA, CDR2 YNFKEQ. The CDR3 consists of 15 residues. The V end lost 0 bases, the J end lost 4 bases, and 12 bases lay between the germline ends. The CDR3 spells CASSQDPWVAYGYTF. In DNA, the CDR3 is TGTGCCAGCAGCCAAGACCCATGGGTAGCCTATGGCTACACCTTC.

The V and J genes are TRBV5-6 and TRBJ1-2; D is unclear. The CDR3 spans 11 residues. Per the germline V gene, CDR1 is SGHDT and CDR2 is YYEEEE. Trimming cost V 1 base and J 6 bases, with 4 bases left between them. The CDR3 coding sequence is TGTGCCAGCAGCTTGCGAGATGGCTACACCTTC. Translation: CASSLRDGYTF.

J is TRBJ2-7 and V is TRBV27; D is uncertain. Germline CDR1 reads MNHEY; CDR2 reads SMNVEV (reference sequence). Trimming stripped 6 bases from V and 6 bases from J, with 15 bases between. The CDR3 has 13 amino acids. As DNA, the CDR3 is TGTGCCAGCAGCTCCTTACGTGCGAGCGAGCAGTACTTC. Translation: CASSSLRASEQYF.

The rearrangement joins TRBV30 to TRBJ2-5, with 8 bases fitting TRBD1. From germline, CDR1 is GTSNPN and CDR2 SVGIG (reference sequence). This CDR3 spans 13 amino acids. With 8 bases clipped from V and 0 bases from J, the junction kept 5 bases outside the gene matches. The CDR3 bases are TGTGCCGTGCCGGGACAGGACCAAGAGACCCAGTACTTC. Translating gives CAVPGQDQETQYF.

The table lists this clone with a few counts. J is TRBJ2-1 and V is TRBV5-4; D might be TRBD2 (7 bases). CDR3 length: 16 residues. Germline lookup yields CDR1 SGHNT and CDR2 YYREEE (reference sequence). V was cut by 4 bases and J by 0 bases, with 14 bases left in between. CDR3 nucleotides: TGTGCCAGCAGCGTAGGGGGGGGTTACTCCTACAATGAGCAGTTCTTC. Amino acid sequence: CASSVGGGYSYNEQFF.

In this sample, this clone turned up once. The rearrangement joins TRBV5-4 to TRBJ2-1, with TRBD2 identical over 10 bases. Germline CDR1 reads SGHNT; CDR2 reads YYREEE (reference sequence). Trimming removed 3 bases from V and 12 bases from J; junction bases left unmatched: 12. The CDR3 sequence is 15 residues long. Here the CDR3 DNA reads TGTGCCAGCAGCTCCTTAAGCGGGGGGGCCGCTGGGCAGTTCTTC. Protein: CASSSLSGGAAGQFF.

The chain is built from TRBV7-6 and TRBJ1-4; 8 bases align to TRBD1. V lost 5 bases, J lost 6 bases, and 8 bases stayed unmatched. CDR3 size: 15 residues. Per the germline V gene, CDR1 is SGHVS and CDR2 is FNYEAQ. The CDR3, as DNA: TGTGCCAGCAGCCCCGGACAGGGAGGTTATGAAAAACTGTTTTTT. It is translated as CASSPGQGGYEKLFF.

This chain joins TRBV6-5 and TRBJ2-1; 14 bases map to TRBD2. This CDR3 region has 15 residues. V lost 6 bases and J lost 9; bases outside the gene matches: 7. Germline V gene lookup returns CDR1 MNHEY and CDR2 SVGAGI. The CDR3 region is CASSRLAGGPAEQFF. CDR3 nucleotide sequence: TGTGCCAGCAGCAGACTAGCGGGAGGGCCGGCTGAGCAGTTCTTC.

This clone has just a few counts. The chain has TRBV6-1 and TRBJ2-2, with D unresolved. Germline V CDR1 and CDR2: MNHNS, SASEGT. CDR3 size: 16 residues. Between the trimmed V and J ends, which lost 4 bases and 2 bases, there was a span of 14 bases. CDR3 sequence: CASSAQLPTNTGELFF. CDR3 DNA sequence: TGTGCCAGCAGTGCTCAATTGCCAACTAACACCGGGGAGCTGTTTTTT.

In its sample, this clone was seen a few times. This chain connects TRBV11-1 to TRBJ2-5, with TRBD1 matching over 8 bases. The germline V gene has CDR1 SGHAT and CDR2 FQDESV (reference sequence). CDR3 size: 13 residues. V was clipped by 5 bases and J by 5 bases; unmatched bases: 4. The CDR3 region is CASSPGGAETQYF. CDR3 coding DNA: TGTGCCAGCAGCCCAGGGGGCGCCGAGACCCAGTACTTC.

This clone has more than one count but fewer than ten. The chain is built from TRBV6-6 and TRBJ1-1; D perhaps matches TRBD1 (5 bases). This CDR3 comprises 13 residues. The germline V gene has CDR1 MNHNY and CDR2 SVGAGI (reference sequence). Trimming shortened V by 3 bases and J by 1 base, and 6 bases separated the two germline ends. CDR3 amino acids: CASSYQGNTEAFF. In nucleotides, the CDR3 is TGTGCCAGCAGTTATCAGGGGAACACTGAAGCTTTCTTT.

This clone was picked up one time. V gene TRBV28 combines with J gene TRBJ1-5; 7 bases match TRBD1. Per germline, CDR1 MDHEN and CDR2 SYDVKM. This CDR3 contains 15 residues. Germline trimming cut 5 bases from V and 4 bases from J; bases unmatched to any gene: 8. The CDR3 loop reads CASSPRQGQNQPQHF. In nucleotides, the CDR3 is TGTGCCAGCAGTCCTAGACAGGGACAGAATCAGCCCCAGCATTTT.

The chain is built from TRBV2 and TRBJ1-1, with 7 bases lining up with TRBD1. The CDR3 is made up of 14 amino acids. CDR1 and CDR2 (germline): SNHLY, FYNNEI. Trimming cost V 3 bases and J 7 bases; bases outside gene matches: 8. CDR3: CASSDTTGRSEAFF. The CDR3 bases are TGTGCCAGCAGTGATACGACAGGGAGGAGTGAAGCTTTCTTT.

In its sample, this clone was seen many times. The chain recombines TRBV6-5 with TRBJ2-3; 8 nucleotides match TRBD2. From germline, CDR1 is MNHEY and CDR2 SVGAGI. The ends lost 2 bases at V and 3 bases at J; junction bases unmatched: 4. The CDR3 loop spans 15 amino acids. CDR3 nucleotide sequence: TGTGCCAGCAGTTACCCGGGGGGGCCAACAGATACGCAGTATTTT. This encodes CASSYPGGPTDTQYF.

This sequence joins TRBV11-3 and TRBJ2-7; 8 bases align to TRBD2. CDR3 length equals 15 residues. V shed 0 bases, J shed 6 bases, and the junction held 7 bases outside the gene matches. Germline V gene sequence: CDR1 SGHNT, CDR2 YENEEA. CDR3 nucleotides: TGTGCCAGCAGCTTAGATTACGGACTAGCTGGCGAGCAGTACTTC. Translating gives CASSLDYGLAGEQYF.

The CDR3 DNA sequence: TGTGCCAGCAGGGCCAGGACTAGCGGGACCGGGGAGCTGTTTTTT. Protein sequence: CASRARTSGTGELFF. V gene TRBV2 combines with J gene TRBJ2-2; 11 bases map to TRBD2. CDR3 length equals 15 residues. Germline V lookup: CDR1 SNHLY, CDR2 FYNNEI. V trimming: 6 bases; J trimming: 5 bases; junction bases outside the gene matches: 5.